The T cell receptor (beta chain) described here comes from a study of T cells in lung cancer brain metastases. Germline V gene sequence: CDR1 SGHTA, CDR2 FQGTGA. Losses at the gene ends were 3 bases for V and 0 bases for J; bases not matched to a gene: 7. CDR3 length equals 17 residues. Comment on this clone: Its specificity is unknown.

Study-wide findings and caveats: Few clones were shared between paired lesions (mean Morisita around 0.2); most were lesion-specific. The complete infiltrating T cell repertoire may not have been retrieved from FFPE. Unique productive clones were significantly fewer in brain metastases: median roughly 1,400 versus 4,700.

The method was immunoSEQ multiplex PCR; TCRdb's version includes in-frame clones alone and lacks a portion of them. The sample includes thousands of clones, roughly 84% of them seen just once. The receptor comes from a woman in her forties or fifties with non-small cell lung cancer. The chain has TRBV7-3 and TRBJ2-1; 8 positions match TRBD2. Sequenced material: tumor tissue from the primary lung tumor. The DNA for the CDR3 is TGTGCCAGCAGCTTGAAAGAAGCGGGAGACTCCTACAATGAGCAGTTCTTC. Protein sequence: CASSLKEAGDSYNEQFF.